The 23 T cell receptor beta chains reported below all come from one sample, sequenced in a study of blood T cell repertoires in COVID-19. Clones were read by immunoSEQ multiplex PCR, and TCRdb kept only the in-frame ones, dropping some. The sample includes under 450,000 clones, 70% to 90% of them seen just once. Source material: peripheral blood. The receptors here all came from a woman in her forties or fifties with COVID-19, enrolled during active disease.

The chain recombines TRBV9 with TRBJ2-1, with 9 bases identical to TRBD1. In germline, CDR1 is SGDLS, CDR2 YYNGEE. The CDR3 is made up of 16 amino acids. V lost 4 bases to trimming and J lost 6 bases; unmatched junction nucleotides: 11. The CDR3 sequence is CASSTPLKTGGNEQFF. The DNA for the CDR3 is TGTGCCAGCAGCACCCCCCTGAAGACAGGGGGCAATGAGCAGTTCTTC.

This sequence joins TRBV6-5 and TRBJ1-5, with D hard to call. The CDR3 extends over 15 amino acids. The V end was cut by 7 bases, the J end by 11 bases, with 24 bases between. The germline CDR1 and CDR2 sequences are MNHEY and SVGAGI. Written as DNA, the CDR3 is TGTGCCAGCAATAAGCTGGACGGAGGACCTAAGGCCCAGCATTTT. This gives the protein CASNKLDGGPKAQHF.

This chain connects TRBV28 to TRBJ1-1, with D unresolved. This CDR3 comprises 19 residues. CDR1 is MDHEN, CDR2 SYDVKM, per germline. V lost 5 bases to trimming and J lost 0 bases, with 25 bases between them. CDR3 loop: CASSPYRLRLGGMNTEAFF. CDR3 bases: TGTGCCAGCAGTCCCTACCGGTTGCGACTGGGAGGAATGAACACTGAAGCTTTCTTT.

The V gene is TRBV14, the J gene TRBJ2-3, with TRBD2 as a possible D gene (6 bases). Trimming left V 1 base short and J 5 bases short, with 10 bases between. The CDR3 is 14 residues long. Germline assignment: CDR1 SGHDN and CDR2 FVKESK. This CDR3 is CASSQGWGVDTQYF. The DNA for the CDR3 is TGTGCCAGCAGCCAAGGTTGGGGGGTAGATACGCAGTATTTT. The whole variable domain, remainder taken from reference TRBV14 and TRBJ2-3, is EAGVTQFPSHSVIEKGQTVTLRCDPISGHDNLYWYRRVMGKEIKFLLHFVKESKQDESGMPNNRFLAERTGGTYSTLKVQPAELEDSGVYFCASSQGWGVDTQYFGPGTRLTVL.

As concerns this clone: Germline and junction disagree at one end, which may indicate a read error. The J gene is TRBJ1-5, the V gene TRBV2; possibly TRBD1 for D (6 bases). Germline CDR1 and CDR2: SNHLY and FYNNEI. This CDR3 is built from 11 residues. CDR3 bases: TGTGCTAGCAGAAGGGGGCAGCCCCAGCATTTT. This codes for CASRRGQPQHF.

The rearrangement links TRBV13 to TRBJ2-1; 7 bases map to TRBD2. The CDR3 extends over 15 amino acids. CDR1 and CDR2 (germline): PRHDT, FYEKMQ (reference sequence). V gave up 0 bases and J gave up 4 bases; unmatched junction bases: 3. DNA of the CDR3: TGTGCCAGCAGCTTAGGTACTAGCGAGTACAATGAGCAGTTCTTC. It yields the protein CASSLGTSEYNEQFF.

The chain uses TRBV3-1 (or the pseudogene TRBV3-2) and TRBJ2-3; D may be TRBD2 (5 bases). CDR3 length: 15 amino acids. V was pared by 2 bases and J by 3 bases, with 12 bases between. Germline V gene sequence: CDR1 LGHDT, CDR2 YNNKEL (reference sequence). The CDR3 sequence is CASSQYRGLTDTQYF. The CDR3 DNA follows: TGTGCCAGCAGCCAATATAGAGGGTTGACAGATACGCAGTATTTT.

The CDR3 loop is CASSRQGASYNEQFF. The CDR3 region has the DNA TGTGCCAGCAGTCGACAGGGGGCGTCCTACAATGAGCAGTTCTTC. The chain is built from TRBV25-1 and TRBJ2-1; TRBD1 matches 10 bases. Germline lookup yields CDR1 MGHDK and CDR2 SYGVNS. The J segment lost 1 base and the V segment lost 5 bases, leaving 2 bases of the junction unmatched. This CDR3 has 15 residues. Supplemented by reference TRBV25-1 and TRBJ2-1, the full variable domain reads EADIYQTPRYLVIGTGKKITLECSQTMGHDKMYWYQQDPGMELHLIHYSYGVNSTEKGDLSSESTVSRIRTEHFPLTLESARPSHTSQYLCASSRQGASYNEQFFGPGTRLTVL.

This clone occurred once. The rearrangement joins TRBV5-1 to TRBJ2-5; 7 nucleotides line up with TRBD2. CDR1 SGHRS and CDR2 YFSETQ come from the germline V gene. V lost 2 bases to trimming and J lost 4 bases; unmatched junction nucleotides: 5. This CDR3 is 14 amino acids long. CDR3: CASSLTSAGETQYF. The CDR3, as DNA: TGCGCCAGCAGCTTAACTAGCGCTGGAGAGACCCAGTACTTC.

The chain uses TRBV5-6 and TRBJ2-7; 8 nucleotides line up with TRBD1. CDR3 length: 16 residues. Trimming removed 3 bases from V and 0 bases from J; junction bases left unmatched: 8. Germline CDR1 is SGHDT and CDR2 is YYEEEE. CDR3 DNA: TGTGCCAGCAGCTCGGCCGGACAGGGTTACTCCTACGAGCAGTACTTC. Encoded protein: CASSSAGQGYSYEQYF.

This clone occurred a few times. The chain employs TRBV7-9 and TRBJ2-7; D perhaps matches TRBD2 (6 bases). The length of the CDR3 is 14 residues. Germline CDR1 SEHNR, CDR2 FQNEAQ (reference sequence). Trimming removed 5 bases at V and 5 bases at J, with 16 bases between. The CDR3 region is CASSASGLINEQYF. The CDR3 DNA reads TGTGCCAGCAGCGCGTCGGGACTCATCAACGAGCAGTACTTC.

V gene TRBV30 combines with J gene TRBJ1-2; 7 bases map to TRBD1. Germline V CDR1 and CDR2: GTSNPN, SVGIG (reference sequence). The CDR3 length is 12 residues. J gave up 2 bases and V 5 bases, and 2 bases lay outside the gene matches. CDR3 nucleotide sequence: TGTGCCTGGGAGGGACAGAACTATGGCTACACCTTC. As protein: CAWEGQNYGYTF.

This chain connects TRBV6-1 to TRBJ2-5, with unresolved D. With 3 bases removed from V and 5 bases from J, the gap between germline ends came to 7 bases. CDR1 MNHNS and CDR2 SASEGT come from the germline V gene. The CDR3 is 12 residues long. The CDR3 protein is CASSDILETQYF. The CDR3 DNA reads TGTGCCAGCAGTGACATTTTGGAGACCCAGTACTTC.

The chain is built from TRBV9 and TRBJ2-3, with D possibly being TRBD1 (6 bases). Germline values: CDR1 SGDLS, CDR2 YYNGEE. V dropped 3 bases and J dropped 6 bases, with 17 bases sitting between them. The CDR3 has 15 amino acids. The CDR3 DNA reads TGTGCCAGCAGCGCCCCGACAGGCCCATGGGATACGCAGTATTTT. Translated: CASSAPTGPWDTQYF.

This clone was found a few times. The V and J genes are TRBV30 and TRBJ2-5, with TRBD2 as a possible D gene (6 bases). V gave up 4 bases and J gave up 9 bases, with 15 bases separating them. Germline V gene sequence: CDR1 GTSNPN, CDR2 SVGIG (reference sequence). The CDR3 loop spans 12 amino acids. CDR3 sequence (DNA): TGTGCCTGGAAAACCGGGGGTGGGGCCCAGTACTTC. This translates into CAWKTGGGAQYF.

V and J are TRBV2 and TRBJ2-1; D is perhaps TRBD1 (6 bases). Trimming shortened V by 6 bases and J by 12 bases, and 18 bases separated the two germline ends. CDR1 and CDR2 from the germline V gene are SNHLY and FYNNEI. This CDR3 has 13 amino acids. In DNA form, the CDR3 reads TGTGCCAGCAGATCTCCCCCAGGGGCCCGGCAGTTCTTC. As protein: CASRSPPGARQFF.

The chain has TRBV3-1 (or the pseudogene TRBV3-2) and TRBJ2-2, with D unresolved. The V end lost 1 base, the J end lost 4 bases, and 7 bases lay between the germline ends. The germline V gene encodes CDR1 LGHDT and CDR2 YNNKEL (reference sequence). The length of the CDR3 is 14 residues. CDR3 bases: TGTGCCAGCAGCCAAGGGGCAGCCACCGGGGAGCTGTTTTTT. Its translation: CASSQGAATGELFF.

The rearrangement joins TRBV5-4 to TRBJ2-7, with D uncertain. Germline V gene sequence: CDR1 SGHNT, CDR2 YYREEE (reference sequence). This CDR3 contains 17 residues. The germline V and J ends were trimmed by 3 bases and 4 bases, with 23 bases remaining between them. CDR3 residues: CASSYPPGYLSRYEQYF. CDR3 in DNA: TGTGCCAGCAGCTATCCGCCCGGGTACTTGAGCCGGTACGAGCAGTACTTC.

The gene calls are TRBV9 and TRBJ1-5; tentative D call: TRBD1 (5 bases). V was clipped by 3 bases and J by 6 bases, with 13 bases between them. This CDR3 spans 14 amino acids. From germline, CDR1 is SGDLS and CDR2 YYNGEE. The DNA for the CDR3 is TGTGCCAGCAGCGCCGACAGCTCAGGTCAGCCCCAGCATTTT. The encoded protein is CASSADSSGQPQHF. Full variable domain (rest looked up from reference TRBV9 and TRBJ1-5): DSGVTQTPKHLITATGQRVTLRCSPRSGDLSVYWYQQSLDQGLQFLIQYYNGEERAKGNILERFSAQQFPDLHSELNLSSLELGDSALYFCASSADSSGQPQHFGDGTRLSIL.

The rearrangement links TRBV11-2 to TRBJ1-2, with D uncertain. V was trimmed by 3 bases and J by 8 bases, leaving 10 bases between them. This CDR3 is built from 12 residues. Germline assignment: CDR1 SGHAT and CDR2 FQNNGV. CDR3 region: CASSFLRPGYTF. For the CDR3, the DNA is TGTGCCAGCAGCTTCCTCCGTCCGGGCTACACCTTC.

The chain recombines TRBV3-1 (or the pseudogene TRBV3-2) with TRBJ1-2, with 8 nucleotides matching TRBD1. Germline V gene lookup returns CDR1 LGHDT and CDR2 YNNKEL (reference sequence). The J segment lost 14 bases and the V segment lost 5 bases, leaving 7 bases of the junction unmatched. The CDR3 length is 11 residues. Written as DNA, the CDR3 is TGTGCCAGCAGCGACGGACAGGGAGCGACCTTC. Encoded protein: CASSDGQGATF.

The chain carries TRBV3-1 (or the pseudogene TRBV3-2) and TRBJ1-2, with no clear D. The length of the CDR3 is 16 residues. Trimming shortened V by 1 base and J by 3 bases, and 15 bases separated the two germline ends. Germline CDR1 is LGHDT and CDR2 is YNNKEL (reference sequence). In nucleotides, the CDR3 is TGTGCCAGCAGCCAAGCCACGGTAGGCGGCCACTATGGCTACACCTTC. Amino acid sequence: CASSQATVGGHYGYTF.

This rearrangement joins TRBV9 to TRBJ2-1; 10 bases fit TRBD2. This CDR3 has 15 residues. Germline lookup yields CDR1 SGDLS and CDR2 YYNGEE. V lost 1 base and J lost 8; bases outside the gene matches: 6. The CDR3 here is CASSVRQAGGDEQFF. CDR3 nucleotides: TGTGCCAGCAGCGTACGGCAAGCGGGGGGGGATGAGCAGTTCTTC.